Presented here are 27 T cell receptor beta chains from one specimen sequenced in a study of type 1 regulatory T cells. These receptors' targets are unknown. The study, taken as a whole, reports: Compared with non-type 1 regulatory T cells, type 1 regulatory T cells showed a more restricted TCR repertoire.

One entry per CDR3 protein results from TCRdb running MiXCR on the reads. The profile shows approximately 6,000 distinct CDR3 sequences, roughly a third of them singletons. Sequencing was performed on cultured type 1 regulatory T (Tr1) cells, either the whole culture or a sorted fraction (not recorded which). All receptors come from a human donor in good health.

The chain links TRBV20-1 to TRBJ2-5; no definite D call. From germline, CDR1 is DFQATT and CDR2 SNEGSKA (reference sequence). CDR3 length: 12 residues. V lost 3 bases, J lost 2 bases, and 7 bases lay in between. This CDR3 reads CSASAGQETQYF. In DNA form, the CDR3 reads TGCAGTGCTAGTGCAGGACAAGAGACCCAGTACTTC.

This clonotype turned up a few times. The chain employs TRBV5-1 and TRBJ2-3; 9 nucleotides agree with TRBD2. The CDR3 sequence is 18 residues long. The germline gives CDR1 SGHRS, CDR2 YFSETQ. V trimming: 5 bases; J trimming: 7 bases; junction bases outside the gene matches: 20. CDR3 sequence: CASSRGLAGSQEVNTQYF. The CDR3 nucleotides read TGCGCCAGCAGTCGGGGTCTAGCGGGAAGTCAGGAGGTGAATACGCAGTATTTT.

The CDR3 protein is CASSRTGDANTGELFF. The CDR3 region has the DNA TGCGCCAGCAGCAGGACGGGGGACGCGAACACCGGGGAGCTGTTTTTT. The chain combines TRBV5-1 with TRBJ2-2, with D possibly matching TRBD2 (6 bases). The CDR3 spans 16 residues. The V gene lost 4 bases and the J gene lost 0 bases, with 13 bases spanning the gap. CDR1 and CDR2 (germline): SGHRS, YFSETQ.

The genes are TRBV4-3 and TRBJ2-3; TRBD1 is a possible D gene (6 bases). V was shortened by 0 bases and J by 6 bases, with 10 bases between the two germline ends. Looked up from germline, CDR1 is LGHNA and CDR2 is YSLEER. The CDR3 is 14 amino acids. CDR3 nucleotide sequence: TGCGCCAGCAGCCAAGAGGGGGCGGTCGATACGCAGTATTTT. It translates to CASSQEGAVDTQYF.

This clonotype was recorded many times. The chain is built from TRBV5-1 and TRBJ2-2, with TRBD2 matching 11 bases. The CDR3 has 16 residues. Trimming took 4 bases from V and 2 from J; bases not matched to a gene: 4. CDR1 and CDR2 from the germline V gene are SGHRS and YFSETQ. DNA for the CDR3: TGCGCCAGCAGCCCGACTAGCGGGGTTAACACCGGGGAGCTGTTTTTT. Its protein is CASSPTSGVNTGELFF.

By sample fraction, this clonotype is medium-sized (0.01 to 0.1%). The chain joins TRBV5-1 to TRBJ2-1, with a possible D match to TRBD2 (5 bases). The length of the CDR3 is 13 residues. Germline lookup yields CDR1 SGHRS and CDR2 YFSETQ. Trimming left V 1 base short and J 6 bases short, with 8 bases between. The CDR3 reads CASSLQAGNEQFF. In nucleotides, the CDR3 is TGCGCCAGCAGCTTGCAGGCGGGCAATGAGCAGTTCTTC.

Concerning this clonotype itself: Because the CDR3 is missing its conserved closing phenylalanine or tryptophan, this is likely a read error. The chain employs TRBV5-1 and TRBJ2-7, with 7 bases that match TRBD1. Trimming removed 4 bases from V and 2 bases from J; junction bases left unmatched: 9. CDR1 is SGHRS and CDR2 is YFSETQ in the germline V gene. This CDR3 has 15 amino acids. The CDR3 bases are TGCGCCAGCAGCGGCCCCGGGACAGAAACCTACGAGCAGTACTTA. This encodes CASSGPGTETYEQYL.

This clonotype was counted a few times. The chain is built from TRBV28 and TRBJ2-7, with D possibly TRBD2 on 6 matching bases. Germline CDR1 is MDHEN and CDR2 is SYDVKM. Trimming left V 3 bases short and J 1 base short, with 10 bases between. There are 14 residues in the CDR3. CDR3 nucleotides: TGTGCCAGCAGTTTGGTCGGGGGATCCTACGAGCAGTACTTC. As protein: CASSLVGGSYEQYF.

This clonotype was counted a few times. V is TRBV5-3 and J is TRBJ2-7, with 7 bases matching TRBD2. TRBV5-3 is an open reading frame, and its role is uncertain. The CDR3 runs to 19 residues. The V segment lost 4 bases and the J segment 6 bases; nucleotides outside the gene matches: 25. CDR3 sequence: CARSHPPLAAPNQGGEQYF. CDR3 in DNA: TGTGCCAGAAGCCACCCGCCTCTAGCGGCCCCGAACCAGGGCGGCGAGCAGTACTTC.

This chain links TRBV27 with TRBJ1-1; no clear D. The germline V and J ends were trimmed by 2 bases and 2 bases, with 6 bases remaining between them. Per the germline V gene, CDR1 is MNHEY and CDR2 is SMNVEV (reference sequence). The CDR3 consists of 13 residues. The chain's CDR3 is CASSLIFNTEAFF. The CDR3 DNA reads TGTGCCAGCAGTTTAATCTTCAACACTGAAGCTTTCTTT.

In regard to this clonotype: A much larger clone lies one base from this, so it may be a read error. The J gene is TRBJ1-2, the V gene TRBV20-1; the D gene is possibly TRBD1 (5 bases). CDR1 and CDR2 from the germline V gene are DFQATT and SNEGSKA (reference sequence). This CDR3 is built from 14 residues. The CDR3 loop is CCATQARTNYGYTF. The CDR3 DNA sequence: TGCTGTGCTACACAGGCCAGGACTAACTATGGCTACACCTTC.

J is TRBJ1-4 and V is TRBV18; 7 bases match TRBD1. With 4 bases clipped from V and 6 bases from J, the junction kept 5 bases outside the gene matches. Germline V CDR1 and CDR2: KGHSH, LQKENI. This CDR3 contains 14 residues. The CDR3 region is CASSRGGQDEKLFF. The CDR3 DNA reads TGTGCCAGCTCACGAGGAGGACAGGATGAAAAACTGTTTTTT. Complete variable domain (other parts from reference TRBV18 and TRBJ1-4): NAGVMQNPRHLVRRRGQEARLRCSPMKGHSHVYWYRQLPEEGLKFMVYLQKENIIDESGMPKERFSAEFPKEGPSILRIQQVVRGDSAAYFCASSRGGQDEKLFFGSGTQLSVL.

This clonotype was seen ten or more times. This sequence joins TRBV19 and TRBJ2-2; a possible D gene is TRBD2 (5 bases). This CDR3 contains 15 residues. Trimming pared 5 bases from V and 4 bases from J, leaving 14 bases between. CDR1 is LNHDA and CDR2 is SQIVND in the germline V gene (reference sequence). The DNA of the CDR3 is TGTGCCAGTAGTCCGCAACCGGGGAGCACCGGGGAGCTGTTTTTT. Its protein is CASSPQPGSTGELFF.

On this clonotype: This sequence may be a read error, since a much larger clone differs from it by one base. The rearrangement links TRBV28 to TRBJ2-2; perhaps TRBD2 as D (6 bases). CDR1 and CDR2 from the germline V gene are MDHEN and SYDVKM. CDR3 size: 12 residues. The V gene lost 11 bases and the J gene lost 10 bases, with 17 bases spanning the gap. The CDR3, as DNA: TGTGCCGGGGGGATGATCGCCGAGGAGCTGTTTTTT. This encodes CAGGMIAEELFF.

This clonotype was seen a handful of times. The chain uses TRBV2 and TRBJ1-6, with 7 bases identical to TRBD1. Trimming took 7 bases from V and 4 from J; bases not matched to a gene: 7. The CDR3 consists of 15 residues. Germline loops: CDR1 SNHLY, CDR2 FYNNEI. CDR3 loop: CASIVGQLYNSPLHF. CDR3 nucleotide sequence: TGTGCCAGCATTGTGGGACAGCTATATAATTCACCCCTCCACTTT.

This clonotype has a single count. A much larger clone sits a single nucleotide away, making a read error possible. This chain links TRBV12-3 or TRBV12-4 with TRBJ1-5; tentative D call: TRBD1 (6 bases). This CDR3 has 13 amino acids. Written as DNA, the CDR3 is TGTGTCAGCAGCCCAGGGGTATGGCAGCCCCAGCATTTT. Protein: CVSSPGVWQPQHF.

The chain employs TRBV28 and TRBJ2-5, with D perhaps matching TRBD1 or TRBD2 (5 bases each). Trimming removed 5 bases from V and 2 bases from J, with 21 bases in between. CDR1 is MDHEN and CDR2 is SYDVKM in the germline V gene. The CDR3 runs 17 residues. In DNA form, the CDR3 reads TGTGCCAGCAGTCCCCGGGACCTGACCAAATCTCAAGAGACCCAGTACTTC. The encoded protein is CASSPRDLTKSQETQYF.

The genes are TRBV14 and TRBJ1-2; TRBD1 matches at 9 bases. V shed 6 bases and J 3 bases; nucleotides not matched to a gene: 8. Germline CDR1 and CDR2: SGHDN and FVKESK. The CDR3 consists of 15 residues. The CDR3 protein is CASRPTGTGHYGYTF. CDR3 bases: TGTGCCAGCAGACCTACCGGGACAGGGCACTATGGCTACACCTTC.

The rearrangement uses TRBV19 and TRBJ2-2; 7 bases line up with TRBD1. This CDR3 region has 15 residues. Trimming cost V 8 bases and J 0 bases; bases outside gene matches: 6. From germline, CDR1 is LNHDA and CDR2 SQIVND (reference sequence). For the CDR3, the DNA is TGTGCCAGTGCGGATAGGGGGCCGAACACCGGGGAGCTGTTTTTT. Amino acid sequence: CASADRGPNTGELFF. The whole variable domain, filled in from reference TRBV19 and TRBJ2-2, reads DGGITQSPKYLFRKEGQNVTLSCEQNLNHDAMYWYRQDPGQGLRLIYYSQIVNDFQKGDIAEGYSVSREKKESFPLTVTSAQKNPTAFYLCASADRGPNTGELFFGEGSRLTVL.

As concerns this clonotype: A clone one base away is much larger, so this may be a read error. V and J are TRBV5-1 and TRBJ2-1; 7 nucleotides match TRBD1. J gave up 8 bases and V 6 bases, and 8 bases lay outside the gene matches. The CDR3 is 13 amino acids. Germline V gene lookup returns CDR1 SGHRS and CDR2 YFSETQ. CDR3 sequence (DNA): TGCGCCAGCACCCGGCAGGGGGATGATGAGCAGTTCTTC. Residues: CASTRQGDDEQFF.

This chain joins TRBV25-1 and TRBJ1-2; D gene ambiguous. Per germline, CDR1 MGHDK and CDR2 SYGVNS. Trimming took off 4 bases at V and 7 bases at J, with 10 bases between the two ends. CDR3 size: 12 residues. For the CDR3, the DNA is TGTGCCAGCAGTGGACGGGCGGTTGGCTACACCTTC. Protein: CASSGRAVGYTF.

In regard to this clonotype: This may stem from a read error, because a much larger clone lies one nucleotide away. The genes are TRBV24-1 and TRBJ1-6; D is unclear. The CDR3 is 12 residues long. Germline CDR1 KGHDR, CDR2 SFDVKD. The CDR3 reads CAISDLREALHF. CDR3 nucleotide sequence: TGTGCCATCAGTGATTTGCGGGAGGCCCTCCACTTT.

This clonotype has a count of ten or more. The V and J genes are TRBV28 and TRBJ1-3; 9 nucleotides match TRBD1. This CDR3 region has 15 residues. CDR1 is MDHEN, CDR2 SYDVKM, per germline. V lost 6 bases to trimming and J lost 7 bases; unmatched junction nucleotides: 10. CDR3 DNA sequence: TGTGCCAGCAGCCGCACAGGGGGCAGGTGGAACACCATATATTTT. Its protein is CASSRTGGRWNTIYF.

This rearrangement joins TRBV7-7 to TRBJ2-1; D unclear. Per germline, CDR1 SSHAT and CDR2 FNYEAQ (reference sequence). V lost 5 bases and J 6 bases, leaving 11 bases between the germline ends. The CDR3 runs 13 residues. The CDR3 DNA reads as TGTGCCAGCAGCCTTGGGCTCCTCAATGAGCAGTTCTTC. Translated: CASSLGLLNEQFF.

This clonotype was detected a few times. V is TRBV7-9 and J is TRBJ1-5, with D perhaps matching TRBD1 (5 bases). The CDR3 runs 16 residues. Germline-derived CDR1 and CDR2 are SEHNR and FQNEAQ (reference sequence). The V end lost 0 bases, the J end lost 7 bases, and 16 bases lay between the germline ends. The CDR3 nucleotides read TGTGCCAGCAGCTTAGCAGTGGGGGAGCTGACCCAGCCCCAGCATTTT. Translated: CASSLAVGELTQPQHF.

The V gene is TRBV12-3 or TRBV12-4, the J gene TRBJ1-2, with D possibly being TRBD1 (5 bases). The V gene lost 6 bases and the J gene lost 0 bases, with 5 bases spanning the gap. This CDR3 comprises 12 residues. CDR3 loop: CASRGANYGYTF. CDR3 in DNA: TGTGCCAGCAGAGGGGCTAACTATGGCTACACCTTC.

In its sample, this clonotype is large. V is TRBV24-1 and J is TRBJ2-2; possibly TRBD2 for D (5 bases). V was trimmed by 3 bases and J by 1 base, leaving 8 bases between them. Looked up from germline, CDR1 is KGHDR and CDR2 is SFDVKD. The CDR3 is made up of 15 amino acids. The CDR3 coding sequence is TGTGCCACCAGTGATCCCGGGAAGAACACCGGGGAGCTGTTTTTT. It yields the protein CATSDPGKNTGELFF.